These T cell receptor beta chains were read from a single sample in a study of cytomegalovirus exposure and HLA in healthy donors. Sequencing was performed with immunoSEQ multiplex PCR; in TCRdb, only in-frame clones are kept and a portion is missing. The data show 100,000 to 150,000 clones, 75% to 85% seen once. The source material was PBMCs. All receptors come from a woman aged 45-65 years in good health and CMV-seropositive. Each CDR3 is given with its conserved first and last residue. D genes are given only for firm matches. Not all rows give a size; the values are once, few, many and, for expanded clones, a class.

j_gene | v_gene | abundance | d_gene | CDR3aa | CDR3nt
TRBJ2-7 | TRBV7-2 | NA | TRBD2 | CASSFLGLLAGEKQYF | TGTGCCAGCAGCTTTTTAGGGCTCCTAGCGGGAGAAAAGCAGTACTTC
TRBJ2-1 | TRBV30 | few | NA | CAWSGTDNNEQFF | TGTGCCTGGAGTGGGACAGACAACAATGAGCAGTTCTTC
TRBJ2-7 | TRBV5-1 | NA | NA | CASNSPGYEQYF | TGCGCCAGCAATTCCCCAGGGTACGAGCAGTACTTC
TRBJ2-2 | TRBV5-4 | NA | TRBD2 | CASSSPSGAGTGELFF | TGTGCCAGCAGCTCCCCTAGCGGGGCGGGAACCGGGGAGCTGTTTTTT
TRBJ2-5 | TRBV10-3 | NA | NA | CAISEGGARETQYF | TGTGCCATCAGTGAGGGGGGGGCTCGGGAGACCCAGTACTTC
TRBJ2-7 | TRBV7-9 | NA | NA | CASDSGGISYEQYF | TGTGCCAGCGACTCTGGGGGGATTTCCTACGAGCAGTACTTC
TRBJ1-5 | TRBV19 | NA | NA | CASRHGFRGPRLNQPQHF | TGTGCCAGTAGACACGGGTTTCGCGGGCCTCGACTTAATCAGCCCCAGCATTTT
TRBJ1-2 | TRBV5-1 | NA | NA | CASSGQGVSYGYTF | TGCGCCAGCAGTGGACAAGGGGTTTCGTATGGCTACACCTTC
TRBJ1-4 | TRBV7-9 | NA | NA | CASSLDLNEKLFF | TGTGCCAGCAGCTTAGATCTAAACGAAAAACTGTTTTTT
TRBJ2-7 | TRBV19 | NA | TRBD2 | CASSLAGSYEQYF | TGTGCCAGTAGTCTAGCGGGATCCTACGAGCAGTACTTC
TRBJ1-6 | TRBV27 | NA | NA | CASSYREPSPLHF | TGTGCCAGCAGTTACCGGGAGCCTTCACCCCTCCACTTT
TRBJ1-2 | TRBV7-2 | NA | NA | CASSLGRGGRAVGYTF | TGTGCCAGCAGCTTAGGGAGGGGGGGGCGCGCTGTTGGCTACACCTTC
TRBJ2-5 | TRBV5-4 | NA | NA | CASSRAFQETQYF | TGTGCCAGCAGCCGAGCCTTTCAAGAGACCCAGTACTTC
TRBJ2-3 | TRBV23-1 | NA | TRBD2 | CATNISGSTDTQYF | TGCGCCACCAATATTAGCGGGAGCACAGATACGCAGTATTTT
TRBJ2-1 | TRBV6-4 | NA | NA | CASSLGSGEPYNEQFF | TGTGCCAGCAGTTTGGGGAGTGGGGAGCCCTACAATGAGCAGTTCTTC
TRBJ2-5 | TRBV10-2 | NA | NA | CASKLLRGSETQYF | TGCGCCAGCAAATTACTAAGGGGGTCAGAGACCCAGTACTTC
TRBJ2-3 | TRBV9 | NA | NA | CASSVAKGGDTQYF | TGTGCCAGCAGCGTAGCTAAGGGAGGAGATACGCAGTATTTT
TRBJ1-5 | TRBV28 | NA | NA | CASSLGGPSNQPQHF | TGTGCCAGCAGCCTGGGGGGGCCTAGCAATCAGCCCCAGCATTTT
TRBJ1-1 | TRBV10-3 | NA | NA | CAISEKRMEDTEAFF | TGTGCCATCAGTGAGAAACGGATGGAGGACACTGAAGCTTTCTTT
TRBJ2-2 | TRBV10-3 | NA | NA | CAIRPGGSRNTGELFF | TGTGCCATCCGCCCTGGCGGTAGCAGAAACACCGGGGAGCTGTTTTTT
TRBJ2-6 | TRBV5-1 | NA | NA | CASSLDAGTTGANVLTF | TGCGCCAGCAGCTTGGATGCGGGAACGACTGGGGCCAACGTCCTGACTTTC